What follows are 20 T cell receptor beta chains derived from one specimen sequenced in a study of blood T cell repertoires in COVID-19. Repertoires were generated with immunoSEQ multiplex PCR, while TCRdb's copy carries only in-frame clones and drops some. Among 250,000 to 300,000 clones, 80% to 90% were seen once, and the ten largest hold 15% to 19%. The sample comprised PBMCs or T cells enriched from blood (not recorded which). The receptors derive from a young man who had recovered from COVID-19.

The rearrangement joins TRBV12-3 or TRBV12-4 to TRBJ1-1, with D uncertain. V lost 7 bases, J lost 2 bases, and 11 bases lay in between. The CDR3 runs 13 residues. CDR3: CASNPQQNTEAFF. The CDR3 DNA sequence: TGTGCCAGCAACCCTCAACAAAACACTGAAGCTTTCTTT.

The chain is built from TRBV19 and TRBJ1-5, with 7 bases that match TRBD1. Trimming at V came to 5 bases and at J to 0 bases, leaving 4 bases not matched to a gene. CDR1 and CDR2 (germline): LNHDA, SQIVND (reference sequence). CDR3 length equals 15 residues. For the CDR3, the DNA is TGTGCCAGTAGTGTGACAGGGTATAGCAATCAGCCCCAGCATTTT. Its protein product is CASSVTGYSNQPQHF. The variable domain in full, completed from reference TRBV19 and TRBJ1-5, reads DGGITQSPKYLFRKEGQNVTLSCEQNLNHDAMYWYRQDPGQGLRLIYYSQIVNDFQKGDIAEGYSVSREKKESFPLTVTSAQKNPTAFYLCASSVTGYSNQPQHFGDGTRLSIL.

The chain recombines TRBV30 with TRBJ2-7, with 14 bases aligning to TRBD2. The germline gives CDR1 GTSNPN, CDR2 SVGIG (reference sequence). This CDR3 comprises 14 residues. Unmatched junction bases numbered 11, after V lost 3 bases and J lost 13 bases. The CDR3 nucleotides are TGTGCCTGGAGCGTCAGGACTAGCGGGGGGCGAACTTACTTC. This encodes CAWSVRTSGGRTYF.

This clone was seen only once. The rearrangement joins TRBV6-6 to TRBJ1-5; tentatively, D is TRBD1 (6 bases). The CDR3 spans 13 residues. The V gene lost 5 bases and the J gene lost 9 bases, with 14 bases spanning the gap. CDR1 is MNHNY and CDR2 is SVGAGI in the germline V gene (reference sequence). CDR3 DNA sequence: TGTGCCAGCAGTGGGGGGGCTCGCGGGCCCCAGCATTTT. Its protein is CASSGGARGPQHF.

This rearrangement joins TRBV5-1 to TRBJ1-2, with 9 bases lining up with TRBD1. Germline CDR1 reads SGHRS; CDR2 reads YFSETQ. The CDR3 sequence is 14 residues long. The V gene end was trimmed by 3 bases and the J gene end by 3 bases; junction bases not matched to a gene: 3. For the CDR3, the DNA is TGCGCCAGCAGCTGGGACAGGGTCGACTATGGCTACACCTTC. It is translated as CASSWDRVDYGYTF.

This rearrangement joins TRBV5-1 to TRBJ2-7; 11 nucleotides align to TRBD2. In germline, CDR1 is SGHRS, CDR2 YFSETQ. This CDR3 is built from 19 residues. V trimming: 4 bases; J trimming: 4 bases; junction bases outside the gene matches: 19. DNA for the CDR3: TGCGCCAGCAGCCCGGAAGGGACTAGCGGTTACGCGCCCCTTTACGAGCAGTACTTC. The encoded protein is CASSPEGTSGYAPLYEQYF.

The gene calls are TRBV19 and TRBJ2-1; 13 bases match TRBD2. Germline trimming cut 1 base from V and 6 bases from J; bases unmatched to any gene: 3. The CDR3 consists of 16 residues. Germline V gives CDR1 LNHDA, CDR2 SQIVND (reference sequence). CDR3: CASSIGLAGGTNEQFF. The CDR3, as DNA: TGTGCCAGTAGTATAGGACTAGCGGGAGGCACCAATGAGCAGTTCTTC.

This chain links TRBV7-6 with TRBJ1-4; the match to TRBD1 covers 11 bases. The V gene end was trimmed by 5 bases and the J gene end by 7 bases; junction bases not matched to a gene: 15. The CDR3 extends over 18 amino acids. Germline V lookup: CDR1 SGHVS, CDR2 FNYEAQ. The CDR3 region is CASSPGQGAGIGGEKLFF. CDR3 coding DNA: TGTGCCAGCAGCCCAGGACAGGGGGCCGGGATTGGTGGTGAAAAACTGTTTTTT.

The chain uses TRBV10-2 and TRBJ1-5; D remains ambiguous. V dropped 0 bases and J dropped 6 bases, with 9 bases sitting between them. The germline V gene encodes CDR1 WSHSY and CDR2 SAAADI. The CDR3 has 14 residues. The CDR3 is CASSESGMGQPQHF. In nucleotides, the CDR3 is TGCGCCAGCAGTGAGTCCGGGATGGGTCAGCCCCAGCATTTT.

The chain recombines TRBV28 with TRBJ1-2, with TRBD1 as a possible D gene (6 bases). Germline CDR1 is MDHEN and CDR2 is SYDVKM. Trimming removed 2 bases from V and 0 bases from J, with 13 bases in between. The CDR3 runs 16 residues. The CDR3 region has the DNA TGTGCCAGCAGTTTAGAAGGACAGCCAGCTAACTATGGCTACACCTTC. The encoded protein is CASSLEGQPANYGYTF.

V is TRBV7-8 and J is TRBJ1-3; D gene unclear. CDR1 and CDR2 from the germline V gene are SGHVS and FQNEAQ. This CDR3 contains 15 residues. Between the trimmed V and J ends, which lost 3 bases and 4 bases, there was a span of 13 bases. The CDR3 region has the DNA TGTGCCAGCAGCTTCAACGACAAGAACGGAAACACCATATATTTT. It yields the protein CASSFNDKNGNTIYF.

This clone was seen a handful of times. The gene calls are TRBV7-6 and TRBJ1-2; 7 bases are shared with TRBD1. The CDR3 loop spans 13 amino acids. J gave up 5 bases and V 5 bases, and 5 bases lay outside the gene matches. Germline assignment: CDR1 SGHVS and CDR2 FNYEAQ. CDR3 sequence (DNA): TGTGCCAGCAGCCCACAGGGGAATTATGGCTACACCTTC. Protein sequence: CASSPQGNYGYTF.

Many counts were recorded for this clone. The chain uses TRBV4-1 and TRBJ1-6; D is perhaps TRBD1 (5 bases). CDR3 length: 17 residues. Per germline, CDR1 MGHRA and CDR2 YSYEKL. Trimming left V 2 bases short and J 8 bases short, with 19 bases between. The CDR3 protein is CASSQPPGWGLDSPLHF. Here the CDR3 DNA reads TGCGCCAGCAGCCAACCACCTGGTTGGGGACTGGATTCACCCCTCCACTTT.

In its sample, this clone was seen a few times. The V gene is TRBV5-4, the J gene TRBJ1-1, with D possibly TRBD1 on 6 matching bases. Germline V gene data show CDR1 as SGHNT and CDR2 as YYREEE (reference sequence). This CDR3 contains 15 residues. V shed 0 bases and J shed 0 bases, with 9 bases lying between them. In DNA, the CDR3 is TGTGCCAGCAGCTTGGCCGGGGACATGAACACTGAAGCTTTCTTT. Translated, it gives CASSLAGDMNTEAFF.

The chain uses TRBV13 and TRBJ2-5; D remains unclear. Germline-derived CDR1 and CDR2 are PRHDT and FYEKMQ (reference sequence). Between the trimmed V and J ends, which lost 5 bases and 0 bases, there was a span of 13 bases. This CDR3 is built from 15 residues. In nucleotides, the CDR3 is TGTGCCAGCAGCGGCCCTCCCCAGTACCAAGAGACCCAGTACTTC. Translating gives CASSGPPQYQETQYF.

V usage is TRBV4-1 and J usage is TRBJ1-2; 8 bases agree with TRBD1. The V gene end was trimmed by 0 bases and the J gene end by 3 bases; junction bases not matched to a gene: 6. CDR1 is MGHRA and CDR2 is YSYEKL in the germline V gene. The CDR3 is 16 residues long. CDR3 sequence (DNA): TGCGCCAGCAGCCAAGATCAGGACAGGGTTGACTATGGCTACACCTTC. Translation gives CASSQDQDRVDYGYTF.

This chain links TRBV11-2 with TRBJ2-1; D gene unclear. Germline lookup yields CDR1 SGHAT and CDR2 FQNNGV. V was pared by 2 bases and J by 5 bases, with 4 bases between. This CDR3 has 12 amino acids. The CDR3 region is CASSLLNNEQFF. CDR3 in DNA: TGTGCCAGCAGCTTACTTAACAATGAGCAGTTCTTC.

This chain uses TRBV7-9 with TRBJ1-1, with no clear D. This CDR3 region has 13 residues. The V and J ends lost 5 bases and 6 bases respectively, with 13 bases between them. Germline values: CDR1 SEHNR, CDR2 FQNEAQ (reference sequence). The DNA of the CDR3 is TGTGCCAGCAGCCTCGAATCAGGCGCTGAAGCTTTCTTT. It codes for CASSLESGAEAFF. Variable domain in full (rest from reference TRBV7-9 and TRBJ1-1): DTGVSQNPRHKITKRGQNVTFRCDPISEHNRLYWYRQTLGQGPEFLTYFQNEAQLEKSRLLSDRFSAERPKGSFSTLEIQRTEQGDSAMYLCASSLESGAEAFFGQGTRLTVV.

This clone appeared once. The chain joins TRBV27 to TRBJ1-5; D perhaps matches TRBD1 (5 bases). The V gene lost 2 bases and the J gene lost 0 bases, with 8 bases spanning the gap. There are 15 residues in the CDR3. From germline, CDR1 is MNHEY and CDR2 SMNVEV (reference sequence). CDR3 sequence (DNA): TGTGCCAGCAGTTTAGGGGGGTTTAGCAATCAGCCCCAGCATTTT. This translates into CASSLGGFSNQPQHF.

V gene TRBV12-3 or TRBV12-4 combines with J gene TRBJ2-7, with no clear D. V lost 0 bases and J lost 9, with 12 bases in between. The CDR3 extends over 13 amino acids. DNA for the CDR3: TGTGCCAGCAGTTTAGCAGGAGACTTCAGGCAGTACTTC. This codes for CASSLAGDFRQYF.